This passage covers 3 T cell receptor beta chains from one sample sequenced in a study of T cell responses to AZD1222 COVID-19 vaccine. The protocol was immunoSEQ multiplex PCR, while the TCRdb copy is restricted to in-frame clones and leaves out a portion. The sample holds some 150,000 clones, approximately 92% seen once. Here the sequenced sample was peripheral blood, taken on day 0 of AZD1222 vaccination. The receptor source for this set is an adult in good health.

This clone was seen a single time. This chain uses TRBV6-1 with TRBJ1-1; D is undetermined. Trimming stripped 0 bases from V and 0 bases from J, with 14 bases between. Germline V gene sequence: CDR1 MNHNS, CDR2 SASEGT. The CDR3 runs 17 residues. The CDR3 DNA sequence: TGTGCCAGCAGTGAAGCGTTCTGGGAAACGATGAACACTGAAGCTTTCTTT. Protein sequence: CASSEAFWETMNTEAFF.

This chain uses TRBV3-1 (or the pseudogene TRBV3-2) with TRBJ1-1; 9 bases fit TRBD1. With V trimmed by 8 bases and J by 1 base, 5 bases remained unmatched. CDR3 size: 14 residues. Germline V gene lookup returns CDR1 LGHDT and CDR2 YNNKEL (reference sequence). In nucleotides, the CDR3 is TGTGCCAGCGGCGACAGGGGGACGAACACTGAAGCTTTCTTT. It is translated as CASGDRGTNTEAFF.

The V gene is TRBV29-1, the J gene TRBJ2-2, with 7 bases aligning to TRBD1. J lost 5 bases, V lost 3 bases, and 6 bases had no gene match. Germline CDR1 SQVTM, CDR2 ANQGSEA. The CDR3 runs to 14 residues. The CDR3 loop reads CSVDLGRGTGELFF. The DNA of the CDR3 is TGCAGCGTTGATCTTGGCAGGGGGACCGGGGAGCTGTTTTTT.